This entry is about one T cell receptor beta chain. Its antigen is undetermined. The entry originates in a study of Ad26.COV2.S vaccination and SARS-CoV-2 variants. Study-wide results and limits: Measures of TCR breadth and depth may have fallen short of total T cell responses. Substantial breadth was reportedly displayed by spike-specific CD8+ and CD4+ T cell responses after vaccination. Placebo recipients showed lower spike-specific TCR breadth than vaccinees.

Assay used: immunoSEQ multiplex PCR; TCRdb lists only in-frame clones, some missing. The sample comprises about 350,000 clones, around 90% of which are singletons, and approximately 5.9% rests with the top ten. As to treatment: roughly 19 received Ad26.COV2.S at low or high dose, single or two shots; 5 received placebo; per-sample allocation not given. All samples were drawn on day 63, counting from the first vaccine or placebo injection. V shed 4 bases and J 0 bases; nucleotides not matched to a gene: 13. The CDR3 is 18 residues long. Germline V lookup: CDR1 LNHDA, CDR2 SQIVND (reference sequence). The specimen was peripheral blood, collected in a trial of Ad26.COV2.S vaccine versus placebo. This chain joins TRBV19 and TRBJ1-1; 8 nucleotides line up with TRBD1. The sequence derives from a person between 18 and 65 years old who received the Ad26.COV2.S COVID-19 vaccine or a placebo. The CDR3 bases are TGTGCCAGTAGTACGCGGACAGGGACACCGTTCATGAACACTGAAGCTTTCTTT. Translating gives CASSTRTGTPFMNTEAFF. The complete variable domain, with remaining parts taken from reference TRBV19 and TRBJ1-1, reads DGGITQSPKYLFRKEGQNVTLSCEQNLNHDAMYWYRQDPGQGLRLIYYSQIVNDFQKGDIAEGYSVSREKKESFPLTVTSAQKNPTAFYLCASSTRTGTPFMNTEAFFGQGTRLTVV.